A selection of T cell receptor beta chains follows, all from one sample in a study of T cell responses to AZD1222 COVID-19 vaccine. TCRdb's copy holds only in-frame clones and misses some; the assay was immunoSEQ multiplex PCR. This repertoire shows over 100,000 clones, roughly 90% found once; its top ten account for 7.5% to 9.5%. The sample here was peripheral blood, taken on day 0 of AZD1222 vaccination. These receptors came from an adult in good health. Both conserved end residues are part of each CDR3. The D gene is left open where the match is weak. Size values are once, few and many counts, or a class for expanded clones, and some rows have none.

DNA,CDR3,D,J,size,V
TGCGCCAGCAGCTTGAGCCAGGACTATGGCTACACCTTC,CASSLSQDYGYTF,.,TRBJ1-2,.,TRBV5-1
TGTGCCAGCAGTTTATCCCTAGCGGGAGGTTCCTACGAGCAGTACTTC,CASSLSLAGGSYEQYF,TRBD2,TRBJ2-7,.,TRBV28
TGCGCCAGCAGCTTAACGACGGATCAGCCCCAGCATTTT,CASSLTTDQPQHF,.,TRBJ1-5,.,TRBV5-1
TGTGCCAGCTCACTAGCGGGGGGCTCCTACAATGAGCAGTTCTTC,CASSLAGGSYNEQFF,TRBD2,TRBJ2-1,.,TRBV18
TGTGCCAGCAGCGATAGCGGAGACAGCACAGATACGCAGTATTTT,CASSDSGDSTDTQYF,.,TRBJ2-3,.,TRBV28
TGTGCCAGTAGTATAGGACGGGGCGATGAGCAGTTCTTC,CASSIGRGDEQFF,.,TRBJ2-1,.,TRBV19
TGTGCCAGCAGTGCCTCCAGGGACACTGAAGCTTTCTTT,CASSASRDTEAFF,.,TRBJ1-1,.,TRBV27
TGTGCCAGCAGCAACCCCGGACTAGCGGGGGGCCATTCCTACGAGCAGTACTTC,CASSNPGLAGGHSYEQYF,TRBD2,TRBJ2-7,.,TRBV11-2
TGTGCCACCAGCAGAGATCCACCCAGCGCGGTTGGCTACACCTTC,CATSRDPPSAVGYTF,.,TRBJ1-2,.,TRBV15
TGTGCCAGCAGCCCCCCCCGACAGGGAACTAGCACAGATACGCAGTATTTT,CASSPPRQGTSTDTQYF,TRBD1,TRBJ2-3,.,TRBV7-9
TGTGCCAGCAGCGTAGGAGGGGTAAACTATGGCTACACCTTC,CASSVGGVNYGYTF,.,TRBJ1-2,.,TRBV9
TGTGCCAGCAGAAATAGCCACGCGGGGACAGATACGCAGTATTTT,CASRNSHAGTDTQYF,.,TRBJ2-3,.,TRBV11-2
TGTGCCAGCAGCTTAAGTCCTAGCGGGAGGTCAGATACGCAGTATTTT,CASSLSPSGRSDTQYF,TRBD2,TRBJ2-3,.,TRBV7-3
TGCAGCTGGACCACAGGGGAGCAGTACTTC,CSWTTGEQYF,.,TRBJ2-7,.,TRBV20-1
TGTGCCAGCAGGCCCGGGTCGGTGTTCAATCAGCCCCAGCATTTT,CASRPGSVFNQPQHF,.,TRBJ1-5,.,TRBV27
TGTGCCAGCAGTTTAGGGTCCGGGGAGCTGTTTTTT,CASSLGSGELFF,.,TRBJ2-2,.,TRBV12-3/TRBV12-4
TGTGCCAGCAGACAGGGAGTGTACTATGGCTACACCTTC,CASRQGVYYGYTF,.,TRBJ1-2,.,TRBV28
TGTGCCAGCTCACCAATAGCGGGGGGGGCAAGCGGTGAGCAGTTCTTC,CASSPIAGGASGEQFF,TRBD2,TRBJ2-1,.,TRBV18
TGTGCCAGCAGCTTAACCCCCCAGCGGGAAGAGACCCAGTACTTC,CASSLTPQREETQYF,.,TRBJ2-5,once,TRBV7-3
TGTGCCAGCGGAACAAACAATGAGCAGTTCTTC,CASGTNNEQFF,.,TRBJ2-1,.,TRBV6-6
TGCGCCAGCAGTCAATCGAGCCAGGGGGCGCAGAACAATGAGCAGTTCTTC,CASSQSSQGAQNNEQFF,TRBD1,TRBJ2-1,.,TRBV23-1
TGTGCCAGCAGCTTAGGGCCAGGGGGCCACTACGAGCAGTACTTC,CASSLGPGGHYEQYF,TRBD1,TRBJ2-7,.,TRBV7-6
TGTGCCAGCAGCTTAGCGACAGCTGAAAAACTGTTTTTT,CASSLATAEKLFF,.,TRBJ1-4,.,TRBV7-9
TGTGCCAGTAGCACTAGCGGGACAGGGGTTTCCTACGAGCAGTACTTC,CASSTSGTGVSYEQYF,.,TRBJ2-7,once,TRBV19
TGTGCCAGCAGCCCGTCCCGGGTGGGGCAGGAAAAACTGTTTTTT,CASSPSRVGQEKLFF,.,TRBJ1-4,.,TRBV7-9
TGTGCCACCAGTGGAAGCGGGAGGTTGAATACGCAGTATTTT,CATSGSGRLNTQYF,TRBD2,TRBJ2-3,.,TRBV24-1
TGCGCCAGCAGCCCCCGGCAGTCCTCGGATCAGCCCCAGCATTTT,CASSPRQSSDQPQHF,.,TRBJ1-5,.,TRBV4-1
TGTGCCAGCAGCCCCACGGGGGATGAGCAGTTCTTC,CASSPTGDEQFF,.,TRBJ2-1,.,TRBV13
TGTGCCAGCAGCTTACGGACCACGAAAACGCAGTATTTT,CASSLRTTKTQYF,.,TRBJ2-3,.,TRBV5-4
TGTGCCAGCAGTTACGAGGGGGGACTCGGCGAGCAGTACTTC,CASSYEGGLGEQYF,.,TRBJ2-7,.,TRBV6-5
TGCAGCGTTCAGATAACTGAAGCTTTCTTT,CSVQITEAFF,.,TRBJ1-1,.,TRBV29-1
TGTGCCAGCTCACAAACTAGCGGGGGAAACACCGGGGAGCTGTTTTTT,CASSQTSGGNTGELFF,TRBD2,TRBJ2-2,.,TRBV18
TGCGCCAGCAGGACCCTCTCCTACGAGCAGTACTTC,CASRTLSYEQYF,.,TRBJ2-7,.,TRBV10-2
TGTGCCAGCAGTAGAAGACAGGGGGGGACTGAAGCTTTCTTT,CASSRRQGGTEAFF,TRBD1,TRBJ1-1,.,TRBV27
TGTGTCAGCACCCCACAGGGACGGGGAGATCAGCCCCAGCATTTT,CVSTPQGRGDQPQHF,.,TRBJ1-5,.,TRBV6-2/TRBV6-3
TGTGCCAGCAGCCAGAGGGGGACGCTCACGGGGCGTCCTGATGAAGCTTTCTTT,CASSQRGTLTGRPDEAFF,.,TRBJ1-1,.,TRBV9
TGTGCCAGCAGCCCCCCCCCGGGACTCCTTAACAATGAGCAGTTCTTC,CASSPPPGLLNNEQFF,.,TRBJ2-1,.,TRBV7-9
TGTGCCTGGAGTGTACCCAGGGCAATGAACACTGAAGCTTTCTTT,CAWSVPRAMNTEAFF,.,TRBJ1-1,once,TRBV30
TGTGCCAGCAGCTCTGGACAGTGGAAAAATCAGCCCCAGCATTTT,CASSSGQWKNQPQHF,.,TRBJ1-5,.,TRBV5-5
TGCGCCAGCAGCTCAGGGACTAGCGGGACTACCTACGAGCAGTACTTC,CASSSGTSGTTYEQYF,TRBD2,TRBJ2-7,once,TRBV5-1
TGTGCCAGCAGCTTGGCCATGGCGGGTTGGGTCTACGAGCAGTACTTC,CASSLAMAGWVYEQYF,.,TRBJ2-7,.,TRBV7-2
TGTGCTAGCAGCCCACGGTGGGCGTACACCGGGGAGCTGTTTTTT,CASSPRWAYTGELFF,.,TRBJ2-2,.,TRBV7-7
TGTGCCTGGAGCAGGGGTCAATCCTACGAGCAGTACTTC,CAWSRGQSYEQYF,.,TRBJ2-7,.,TRBV30